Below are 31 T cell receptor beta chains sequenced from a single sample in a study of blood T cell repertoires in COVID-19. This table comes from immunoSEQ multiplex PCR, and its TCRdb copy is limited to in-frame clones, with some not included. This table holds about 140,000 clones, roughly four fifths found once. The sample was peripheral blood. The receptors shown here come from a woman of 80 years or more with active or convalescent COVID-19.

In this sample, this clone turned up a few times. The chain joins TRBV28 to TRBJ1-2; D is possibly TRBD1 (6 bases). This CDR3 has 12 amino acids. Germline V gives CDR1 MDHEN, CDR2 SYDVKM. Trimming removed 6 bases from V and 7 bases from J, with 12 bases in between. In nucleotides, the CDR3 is TGTGCCAGCAGGTTTCAGGGGCTTGGCTACACCTTC. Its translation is CASRFQGLGYTF.

The CDR3 nucleotides are TGTGCCAGCAGCCCGACAGGGGGTAGCAATCAGCCCCAGCATTTT. Translated, it gives CASSPTGGSNQPQHF. The genes are TRBV7-2 and TRBJ1-5, with 9 bases matching TRBD1. V was pared by 5 bases and J by 0 bases, with 2 bases of the junction left unmatched. Germline V gene sequence: CDR1 SGHTA, CDR2 FQGNSA. The CDR3 spans 15 residues. The variable domain in full, with the rest retrieved from reference TRBV7-2 and TRBJ1-5, is GAGVSQSPSNKVTEKGKDVELRCDPISGHTALYWYRQSLGQGLEFLIYFQGNSAPDKSGLPSDRFSAERTGGSVSTLTIQRTQQEDSAVYLCASSPTGGSNQPQHFGDGTRLSIL.

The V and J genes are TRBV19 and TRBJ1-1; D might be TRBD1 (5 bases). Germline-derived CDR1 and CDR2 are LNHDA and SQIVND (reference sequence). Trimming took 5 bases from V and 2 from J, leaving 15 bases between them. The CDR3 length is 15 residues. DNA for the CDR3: TGTGCCAGTAGTCCCAATCTAGGGGCCAACACTGAAGCTTTCTTT. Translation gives CASSPNLGANTEAFF. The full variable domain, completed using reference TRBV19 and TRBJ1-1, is DGGITQSPKYLFRKEGQNVTLSCEQNLNHDAMYWYRQDPGQGLRLIYYSQIVNDFQKGDIAEGYSVSREKKESFPLTVTSAQKNPTAFYLCASSPNLGANTEAFFGQGTRLTVV.

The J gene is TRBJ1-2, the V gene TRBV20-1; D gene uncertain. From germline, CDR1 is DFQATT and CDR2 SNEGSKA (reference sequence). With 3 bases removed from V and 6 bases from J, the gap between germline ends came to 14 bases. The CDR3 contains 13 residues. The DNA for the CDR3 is TGCAGTGCTAGTAACCCCTACAGAGATGGCTACACCTTC. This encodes CSASNPYRDGYTF.

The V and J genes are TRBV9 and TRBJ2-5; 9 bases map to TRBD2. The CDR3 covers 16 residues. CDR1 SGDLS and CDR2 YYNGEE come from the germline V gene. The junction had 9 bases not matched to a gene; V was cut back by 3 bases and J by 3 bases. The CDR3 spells CASSAEAGGLEETQYF. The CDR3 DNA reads TGTGCCAGCAGCGCCGAAGCGGGGGGCCTGGAAGAGACCCAGTACTTC.

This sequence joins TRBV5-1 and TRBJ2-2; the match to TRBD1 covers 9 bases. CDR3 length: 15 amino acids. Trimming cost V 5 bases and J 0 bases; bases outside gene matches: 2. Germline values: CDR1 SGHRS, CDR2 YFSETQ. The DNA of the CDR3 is TGCGCCAGCAGACGACAGGGGGCGAACACCGGGGAGCTGTTTTTT. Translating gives CASRRQGANTGELFF.

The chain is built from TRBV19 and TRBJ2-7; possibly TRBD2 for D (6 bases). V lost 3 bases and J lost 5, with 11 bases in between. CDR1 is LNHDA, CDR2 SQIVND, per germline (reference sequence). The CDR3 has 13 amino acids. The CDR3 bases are TGTGCCAGTAGTATTGGACGGAGGGACGAGCAGTACTTC. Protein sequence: CASSIGRRDEQYF.

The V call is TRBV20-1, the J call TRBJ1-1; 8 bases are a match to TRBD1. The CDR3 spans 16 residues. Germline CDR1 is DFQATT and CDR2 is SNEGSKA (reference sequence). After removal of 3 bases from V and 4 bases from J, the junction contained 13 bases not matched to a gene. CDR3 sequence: CSASLSGQGGGTEAFF. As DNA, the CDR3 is TGCAGTGCTAGTTTGAGTGGACAGGGTGGGGGCACTGAAGCTTTCTTT.

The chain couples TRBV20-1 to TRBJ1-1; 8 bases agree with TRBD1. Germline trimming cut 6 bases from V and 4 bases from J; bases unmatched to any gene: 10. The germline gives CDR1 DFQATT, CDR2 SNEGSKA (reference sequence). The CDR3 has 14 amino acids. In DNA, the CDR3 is TGCAGTGCAAGTCAGGGGGCCAGGGGCACTGAAGCTTTCTTT. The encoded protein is CSASQGARGTEAFF.

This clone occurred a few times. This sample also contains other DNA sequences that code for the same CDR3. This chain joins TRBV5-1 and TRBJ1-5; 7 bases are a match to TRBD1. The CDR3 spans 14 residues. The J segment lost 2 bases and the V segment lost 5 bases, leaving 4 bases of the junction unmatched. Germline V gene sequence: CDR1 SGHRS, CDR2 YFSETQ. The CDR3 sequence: CASSAGQGNQPQHF. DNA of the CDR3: TGCGCCAGCAGTGCTGGACAGGGCAATCAGCCCCAGCATTTT.

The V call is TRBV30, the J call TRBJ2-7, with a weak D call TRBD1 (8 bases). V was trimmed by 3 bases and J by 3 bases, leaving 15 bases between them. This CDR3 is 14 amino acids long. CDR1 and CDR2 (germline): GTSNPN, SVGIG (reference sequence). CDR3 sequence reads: CAWSGEGQDYEQYF. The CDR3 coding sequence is TGTGCCTGGAGCGGGGAGGGACAGGACTACGAGCAGTACTTC.

Here the CDR3 DNA reads TGTGCCAGCAGCAGGGGGCGAAAGGACAGAGTCCATAAGGACATTCAGTACTTC. It yields the protein CASSRGRKDRVHKDIQYF. The J gene is TRBJ2-4, the V gene TRBV21-1; TRBD1 reflects the table's D call only, with no check against the DNA. TRBV21-1 is a pseudogene locus. CDR3 size: 18 residues.

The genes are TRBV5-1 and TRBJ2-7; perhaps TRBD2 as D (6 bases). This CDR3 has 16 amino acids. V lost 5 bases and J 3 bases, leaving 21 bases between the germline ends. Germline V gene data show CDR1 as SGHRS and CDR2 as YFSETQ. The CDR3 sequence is CASRQIPGVTLYEQYF. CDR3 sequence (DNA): TGCGCCAGCAGACAGATACCGGGAGTTACCCTCTACGAGCAGTACTTC.

CDR3 DNA: TGCGCCAGCAGCCCCCGACAGGGGGGCGGGGAGCTGTTTTTT. Protein: CASSPRQGGGELFF. The chain employs TRBV5-1 and TRBJ2-2; 9 positions agree with TRBD1. In germline, CDR1 is SGHRS, CDR2 YFSETQ. The CDR3 has 14 residues. Trimming cost V 4 bases and J 7 bases; bases outside gene matches: 5.

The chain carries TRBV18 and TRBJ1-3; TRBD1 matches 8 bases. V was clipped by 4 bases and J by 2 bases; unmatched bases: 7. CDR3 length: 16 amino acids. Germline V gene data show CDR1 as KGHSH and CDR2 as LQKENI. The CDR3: CASSRRTGPPGNTIYF. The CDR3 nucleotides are TGTGCCAGCTCACGACGGACAGGGCCACCTGGAAACACCATATATTTT.

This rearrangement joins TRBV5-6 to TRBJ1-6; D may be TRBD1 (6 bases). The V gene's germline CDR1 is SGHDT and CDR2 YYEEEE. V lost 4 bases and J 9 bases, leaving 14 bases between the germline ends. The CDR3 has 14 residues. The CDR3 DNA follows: TGTGCCAGCAGCGTCCGGGACATAATTTCACCCCTCCACTTT. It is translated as CASSVRDIISPLHF.

The CDR3 coding sequence is TGTGCCAGCAGTCCCACGATTGGCAGAAACTATGGCTACACCTTC. It encodes CASSPTIGRNYGYTF. The chain carries TRBV6-5 and TRBJ1-2; D is unclear. V gave up 5 bases and J gave up 2 bases, with 15 bases separating them. Germline V CDR1 and CDR2: MNHEY, SVGAGI. The CDR3 is 15 residues long.

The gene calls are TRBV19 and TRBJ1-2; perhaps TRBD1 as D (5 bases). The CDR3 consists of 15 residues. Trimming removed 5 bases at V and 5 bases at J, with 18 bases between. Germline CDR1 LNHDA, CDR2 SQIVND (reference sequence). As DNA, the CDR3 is TGTGCCAGTAGTGGGCACCAGGGAAGTGCGTATGGCTACACCTTC. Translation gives CASSGHQGSAYGYTF.

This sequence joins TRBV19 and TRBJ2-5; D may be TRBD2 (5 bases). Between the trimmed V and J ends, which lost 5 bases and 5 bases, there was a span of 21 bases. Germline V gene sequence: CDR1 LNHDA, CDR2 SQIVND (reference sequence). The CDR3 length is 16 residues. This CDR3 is CASSHPRRTPGETQYF. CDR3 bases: TGTGCCAGTAGTCATCCCCGGCGGACTCCGGGTGAGACCCAGTACTTC.

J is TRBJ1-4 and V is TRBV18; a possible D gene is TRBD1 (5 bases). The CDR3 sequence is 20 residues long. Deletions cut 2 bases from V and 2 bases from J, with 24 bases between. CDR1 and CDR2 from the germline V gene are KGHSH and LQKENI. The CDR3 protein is CASSPTNILSGGTTNEKLFF. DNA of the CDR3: TGTGCCAGCTCACCAACGAATATTCTTTCTGGGGGGACGACTAATGAAAAACTGTTTTTT.

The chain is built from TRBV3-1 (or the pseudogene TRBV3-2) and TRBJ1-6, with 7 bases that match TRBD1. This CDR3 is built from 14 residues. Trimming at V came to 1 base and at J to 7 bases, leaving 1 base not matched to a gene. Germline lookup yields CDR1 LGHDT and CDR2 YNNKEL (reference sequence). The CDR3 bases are TGTGCCAGCAGCCAAGGACAGGGCAATTCACCCCTCCACTTT. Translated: CASSQGQGNSPLHF.

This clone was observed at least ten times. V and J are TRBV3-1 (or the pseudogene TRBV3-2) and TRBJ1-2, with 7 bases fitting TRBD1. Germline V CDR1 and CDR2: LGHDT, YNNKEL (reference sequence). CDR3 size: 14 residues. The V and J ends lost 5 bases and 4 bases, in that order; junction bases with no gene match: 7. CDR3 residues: CASSDRVGSYGYTF. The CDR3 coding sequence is TGTGCCAGCAGCGACAGGGTGGGATCCTATGGCTACACCTTC.

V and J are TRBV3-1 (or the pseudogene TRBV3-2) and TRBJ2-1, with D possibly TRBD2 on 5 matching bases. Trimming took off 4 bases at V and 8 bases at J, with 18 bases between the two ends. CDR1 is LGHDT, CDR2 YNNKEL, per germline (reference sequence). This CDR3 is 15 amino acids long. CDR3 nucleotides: TGTGCCAGCAGCCCACGGACTTCCTTTCGGGATGAGCAGTTCTTC. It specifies CASSPRTSFRDEQFF.

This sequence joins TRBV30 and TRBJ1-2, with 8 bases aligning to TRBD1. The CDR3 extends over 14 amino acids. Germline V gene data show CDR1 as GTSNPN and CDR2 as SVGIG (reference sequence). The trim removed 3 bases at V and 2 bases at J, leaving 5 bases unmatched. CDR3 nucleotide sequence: TGTGCCTGGAGACGACAGGGGCGCAACTATGGCTACACCTTC. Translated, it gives CAWRRQGRNYGYTF.

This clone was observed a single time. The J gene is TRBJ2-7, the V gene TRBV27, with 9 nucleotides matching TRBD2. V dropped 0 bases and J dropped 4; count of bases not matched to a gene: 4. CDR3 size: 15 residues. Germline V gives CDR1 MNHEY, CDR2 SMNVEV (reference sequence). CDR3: CASSLSRGGPYEQYF. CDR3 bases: TGTGCCAGCAGTTTATCGCGGGGGGGCCCTTACGAGCAGTACTTC.

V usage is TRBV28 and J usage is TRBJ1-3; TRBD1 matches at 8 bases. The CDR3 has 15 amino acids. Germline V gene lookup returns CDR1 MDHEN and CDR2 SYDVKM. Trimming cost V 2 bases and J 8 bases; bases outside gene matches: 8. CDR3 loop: CASSLLRTGLYTIYF. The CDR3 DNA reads TGTGCCAGCAGTTTACTAAGGACAGGGCTTTACACCATATATTTT.

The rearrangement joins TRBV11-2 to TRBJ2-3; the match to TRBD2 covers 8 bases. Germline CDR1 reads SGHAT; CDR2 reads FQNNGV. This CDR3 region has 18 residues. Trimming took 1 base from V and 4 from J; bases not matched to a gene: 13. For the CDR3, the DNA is TGTGCCAGCAGCTTAGCTAGGGTGACGGGGGGGCCCTCAGATACGCAGTATTTT. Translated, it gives CASSLARVTGGPSDTQYF.

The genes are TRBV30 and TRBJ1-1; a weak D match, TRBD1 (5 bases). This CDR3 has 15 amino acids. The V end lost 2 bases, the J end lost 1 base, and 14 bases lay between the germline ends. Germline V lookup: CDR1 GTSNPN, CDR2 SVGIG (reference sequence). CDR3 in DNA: TGTGCCTGGAGTAGGCCCGGGACTTCGAACACTGAAGCTTTCTTT. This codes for CAWSRPGTSNTEAFF. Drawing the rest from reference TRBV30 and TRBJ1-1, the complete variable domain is SQTIHQWPATLVQPVGSPLSLECTVEGTSNPNLYWYRQAAGRGLQLLFYSVGIGQISSEVPQNLSASRPQDRQFILSSKKLLLSDSGFYLCAWSRPGTSNTEAFFGQGTRLTVV.

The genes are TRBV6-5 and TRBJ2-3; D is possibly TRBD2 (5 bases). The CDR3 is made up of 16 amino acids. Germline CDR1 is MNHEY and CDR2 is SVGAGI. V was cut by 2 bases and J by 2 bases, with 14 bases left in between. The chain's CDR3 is CASSYHRRSPTDTQYF. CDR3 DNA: TGTGCCAGCAGTTACCATCGGAGGTCACCCACAGATACGCAGTATTTT.

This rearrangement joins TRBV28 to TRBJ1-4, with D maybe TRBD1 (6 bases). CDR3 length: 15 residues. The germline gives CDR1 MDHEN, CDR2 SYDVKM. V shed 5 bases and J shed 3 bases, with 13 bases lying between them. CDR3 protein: CASSLQGLSNEKLFF. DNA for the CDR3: TGTGCCAGCAGTCTACAGGGTTTGTCTAATGAAAAACTGTTTTTT.

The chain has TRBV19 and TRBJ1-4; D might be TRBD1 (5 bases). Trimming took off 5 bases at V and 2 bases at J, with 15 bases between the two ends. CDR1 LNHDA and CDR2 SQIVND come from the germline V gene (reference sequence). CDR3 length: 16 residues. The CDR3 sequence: CASSPDRGTTNEKLFF. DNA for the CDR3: TGTGCCAGTAGTCCAGACCGGGGGACGACTAATGAAAAACTGTTTTTT.